This TCR beta chain was profiled in a study of Ad26.COV2.S vaccination and SARS-CoV-2 variants. Study results and limitations: While placebo recipients had lower spike-specific TCR breadth, vaccine recipients had more.

Treatment denoted: 19 received Ad26.COV2.S at low or high dose, single or two shots; about 5 received placebo; per-sample allocation not given. It was on day 63 after the first vaccine or placebo injection that samples were taken. This clone was found once. Its specificity is unknown. Measured with immunoSEQ multiplex PCR; TCRdb has only the in-frame clones, and not every one. The sample lists about 350,000 clones; about nine tenths were seen once. The sequences come from peripheral blood, collected in a trial of Ad26.COV2.S vaccine versus placebo. The source is a person aged 18-65 years who received the Ad26.COV2.S COVID-19 vaccine or a placebo.

CDR3 DNA sequence: TGTGCCAGCAGCAAAGGAAGGGGAGGGCATCACAATGAGCAGTTCTTC. This gives the protein CASSKGRGGHHNEQFF. The chain combines TRBV21-1 with TRBJ2-1; the table's D call of TRBD2 was not tested on the DNA. TRBV21-1 is a recognized pseudogene. There are 16 residues in the CDR3.